This TCR beta chain derives from a study of shared clonotypes between healthy human individuals (dated by TCRdb to the early 2020s). General notes on the study: The cohort included three men and a couple of women between 18 and 49 years of age. For each donor, three plates each were used for CD4 naive and CD4 memory, two plates were used for CD8 naive, and one plate was used for CD8 memory. To estimate repertoire size and how much clonotype sharing occurs between individuals, the study deeply sequenced the blood TCR repertoires of several healthy adults. Libraries were prepared and TCR repertoires were sequenced by different laboratories using diverse techniques, in order to increase sequencing depth and limit assay-specific biases. Between about 0.9 and 9 billion PBMCs per donor were obtained by leukapheresis. The paper's findings and limits, for the study overall: Rarefaction of sorted-subset datasets indicated incomplete sequencing despite the large sequencing depth. Pairwise subsampling indicated that sequencing depth was expected to affect the degree of clonotype sharing among donors. Only blood was sampled, and tissue TCR repertoires likely differ from those in blood. The genetic and exposure-history diversity represented was limited by the small number of donors. About 5% of naive CD4, more than 3% of naive CD8, about 2.4% of memory CD4, and about 0.4% of memory CD8 clonotypes were shared across a few donors. Estimated clonotype richness was generally larger for naive than for memory subsets. Compared with non-shared clonotypes, clonotypes shared by all four sorted-subset donors had higher generation probabilities.

Using the deep immunoSEQ assay, TCR CDR3 regions were amplified from genomic DNA by multiplex PCR. Genomic DNA extracted from each cell subset was distributed evenly over all wells of several immunoSEQ 96-well plates, and each plate served as one replicate. For sorted subsets, each replicate PCR was loaded with 200 ng genomic DNA, equivalent to 32,000 or so T cell genomes. The purified libraries were quantified using a Qubit 3.0 fluorometer, sized with a Bioanalyzer 2100, and then quantified again using the KAPA Library Quantification kit. Each immunoSEQ 96-well plate was sequenced on its own single-read 150-cycle Illumina NextSeq 550 flow cell. As for the original processing: The immunoSEQ output contained only junctional sequences without quality scores, so filtering could not match that applied to full-length reads. To assign V/J genes and CDR3, sequences were annotated against IMGT germline references using PyIR, a Python wrapper for IgBLAST v1.9. Reads were removed for weak V/J assignments (E-value above 1e-6), missing CDR3, stop codons, out-of-frame junctions, or ambiguous translated residues. V3J clonotypes were defined as sequences sharing an identical inferred V gene, J gene, and CDR3 amino acid sequence. Percentage overlap between repertoires was calculated by dividing the number of shared unique clonotypes by the size of the smaller repertoire. Three approaches were used to assess repertoire richness: RTK rarefaction, the Chao1 estimator, and Recon v2.1 estimates of unobserved clonotypes. Generation probabilities were computed with OLGA for all TCRbeta clonotypes obtained by the gDNA method from several donors. TCRdb took over this immuneACCESS table, retaining in-frame rearrangements with V and J assigned. Such tables are incomplete; in checked studies, under half of the missing clones stem from an unresolved V gene, and the remainder is unexplained. The DNA gave D and trimming, while V, J and clone size come from that table. This sample gives roughly 1 million clones in total; roughly 74% of them show up just once. More than 0.5% of the sample comes from the top ten.

Healthy HIV-negative adults with no recently reported acute infections or vaccinations were included as donors. All donors were Caucasian adults living in Nashville, Tennessee, USA. CD4+ T cells were enriched through magnetic negative selection, after which naive cells were positively selected on CD45RA and the remaining negative fraction served as the memory subset. After blood collection by leukapheresis, PBMCs were isolated using Ficoll-Histopaque density gradient centrifugation and then cryopreserved in the vapor phase of liquid nitrogen. Purity and quantity of every magnetically sorted T cell population were checked by analytical flow cytometry. From each sorted fraction, genomic DNA was isolated and quantified by UV absorbance on a Nanodrop 2000c. Comments on this clone: The antigen this receptor binds is unknown. Base-call qualities are not available, and no considerably larger clone is one nucleotide away.

In the germline V gene, CDR1 corresponds to MGHRA and CDR2 to YSYEKL. V loses 3 bases at its end and J loses 0 bases; junction bases beyond the gene matches: 7. The CDR3 measures 16 amino acids from cysteine to phenylalanine. CDR3 DNA only is kept here, 48 bases in frame from base 1. The receptor was derived from a man in his late teens or twenties in good health. Some clones in this sample may be carry-over from other donors' samples. This chain is built from TRBV4-1 and TRBJ1-2; the junction holds 7 bases that match TRBD1. Sequencing input: memory CD4+ T cells from PBMCs. What the cell subset or site label conveys for this sample: CD45RA-negative fraction. This receptor has the CDR3 CASSQSAGTANYGYTF. The nucleotide sequence reads as follows: TGCGCCAGCAGCCAGTCAGCCGGGACAGCTAACTATGGCTACACCTTC.